This record covers a single T cell receptor (beta chain). Source study methods: Amplified reference gene primers provided the basis for estimating nucleated cell counts. This table comes from immunoSEQ multiplex PCR, and its TCRdb copy is limited to in-frame clones, with some not included. The V and J calls and the clone size are those of that table, but D and trimming were determined from the DNA. The profile shows a few hundred thousand clones, around nine tenths of them singletons. The source of the sample is a study of blood T cell repertoires in COVID-19. Study-level information: Sample material is recorded as cDNA or gDNA derived from T cells, B-cell-depleted T cells, or PBMCs.

This CDR3 is 12 amino acids long. Trimming shortened V by 5 bases and J by 10 bases, and 14 bases separated the two germline ends. The sequenced sample consisted of peripheral blood. The V call is TRBV12-3 or TRBV12-4, the J call TRBJ1-1, with D perhaps matching TRBD1 (5 bases). The receptor was isolated from a woman in her 70s with active or convalescent COVID-19. The DNA for the CDR3 is TGTGCCAGCAGTCAAATGGGGGGTAGAGCTTTCTTT. Protein sequence: CASSQMGGRAFF.